This entry lists 30 T cell receptor beta chains sequenced from one sample in a study of cytomegalovirus exposure and HLA in healthy donors. The PCR contained 60 Vbeta and 13 Jbeta primers. Libraries were prepared by immunoSEQ multiplex PCR; TCRdb keeps only in-frame clonotypes and omits some of them. Recorded for this sample: under 200,000 clones. The sample comprised PBMCs. These receptors were taken from a man aged 30 to 39 in good health and CMV-seronegative.

The rearrangement joins TRBV5-4 to TRBJ1-1; TRBD1 agrees at 8 bases. Germline V CDR1 and CDR2: SGHNT, YYREEE (reference sequence). The CDR3 runs 14 residues. V gave up 0 bases and J gave up 5 bases; unmatched junction bases: 3. The CDR3 DNA reads as TGTGCCAGCAGCTTGGGACAGGGGACGACTGAAGCTTTCTTT. Protein: CASSLGQGTTEAFF.

This rearrangement joins TRBV5-1 to TRBJ2-7, with D maybe TRBD1 (6 bases). Trimming shortened V by 2 bases and J by 1 base, and 10 bases separated the two germline ends. Germline CDR1 and CDR2: SGHRS and YFSETQ. The CDR3 spans 14 residues. CDR3 residues: CASSFTDRSYEQYF. CDR3 nucleotides: TGCGCCAGCAGCTTTACGGACAGATCCTACGAGCAGTACTTC.

With regard to this clone: Other DNA sequences of this sample code for an identical CDR3. The CDR3 DNA follows: TGTGCCAGCAGCTTAGCGGGACAGGGATACGAGCAGTACTTC. Translation gives CASSLAGQGYEQYF. The J gene is TRBJ2-7, the V gene TRBV7-6; TRBD1 matches 9 bases. V shed 0 bases, J shed 4 bases, and the junction held 1 base outside the gene matches. The CDR3 runs to 14 residues. The germline V gene has CDR1 SGHVS and CDR2 FNYEAQ.

The V gene is TRBV4-2, the J gene TRBJ1-1; maybe TRBD1 (5 bases). The CDR3 covers 16 residues. Per the germline V gene, CDR1 is LGHNA and CDR2 is YNFKEQ. The V and J ends lost 0 bases and 4 bases respectively, with 15 bases between them. Here the CDR3 DNA reads TGTGCCAGCAGCCAAGACTTGGTAGGGGTAGTCACTGAAGCTTTCTTT. Translation gives CASSQDLVGVVTEAFF.

The chain joins TRBV27 to TRBJ1-1; D possibly corresponds to TRBD1 (6 bases). The germline CDR1 and CDR2 sequences are MNHEY and SMNVEV (reference sequence). The CDR3 has 17 amino acids. V was cut by 2 bases and J by 7 bases, with 23 bases left in between. The CDR3 region is CASSLTPEGVYTSEAFF. CDR3 coding DNA: TGTGCCAGCAGTTTAACCCCCGAGGGGGTGTATACCAGTGAAGCTTTCTTT.

CDR3 loop: CASSDPRGGQGNEQFF. The CDR3 nucleotides read TGTGCCAGCAGCGACCCGCGAGGGGGACAAGGCAATGAGCAGTTCTTC. The chain uses TRBV5-4 and TRBJ2-1; maybe TRBD1 (6 bases). Per germline, CDR1 SGHNT and CDR2 YYREEE (reference sequence). V lost 4 bases, J lost 6 bases, and 20 bases lay in between. The CDR3 sequence is 16 residues long. The full variable domain, completed using reference TRBV5-4 and TRBJ2-1, is ETGVTQSPTHLIKTRGQQVTLRCSSQSGHNTVSWYQQALGQGPQFIFQYYREEENGRGNFPPRFSGLQFPNYSSELNVNALELDDSALYLCASSDPRGGQGNEQFFGPGTRLTVL.

This chain joins TRBV4-1 and TRBJ1-5; TRBD1 aligns across 10 bases. Germline trimming cut 4 bases from V and 9 bases from J; bases unmatched to any gene: 6. Germline assignment: CDR1 MGHRA and CDR2 YSYEKL. The length of the CDR3 is 14 residues. CDR3 nucleotide sequence: TGCGCCAGCAGCCTCGACAGGGGGCGTCGGCCCCAGCATTTT. This gives the protein CASSLDRGRRPQHF.

CDR3 sequence reads: CASSVDGGIYNEQFF. The CDR3 nucleotides read TGTGCCAGCAGCGTAGATGGCGGAATCTACAATGAGCAGTTCTTC. This sequence joins TRBV9 and TRBJ2-1; D is undetermined. CDR3 length equals 15 residues. Trimming took 0 bases from V and 3 from J, leaving 10 bases between them. Per germline, CDR1 SGDLS and CDR2 YYNGEE.

This chain links TRBV6-5 with TRBJ1-4, with TRBD1 as a possible D gene (5 bases). Between the trimmed V and J ends, which lost 5 bases and 8 bases, there was a span of 15 bases. The CDR3 runs 14 residues. Germline V gene lookup returns CDR1 MNHEY and CDR2 SVGAGI. CDR3 sequence reads: CASSTRQGEEKLFF. CDR3 DNA: TGTGCCAGCAGTACAAGGCAGGGTGAGGAAAAACTGTTTTTT.

The chain links TRBV10-3 to TRBJ2-3; the D gene is possibly TRBD2 (5 bases). Germline V gives CDR1 ENHRY, CDR2 SYGVKD. This CDR3 is built from 14 residues. V dropped 10 bases and J dropped 6 bases, with 20 bases sitting between them. The CDR3 loop reads CANFAGGPADTQYF. The CDR3 DNA follows: TGTGCCAATTTCGCGGGCGGCCCGGCGGATACGCAGTATTTT.

To note about this clone: The sample contains more than one DNA sequence encoding this CDR3. This chain connects TRBV30 to TRBJ2-7; the D is unclear. The CDR3 extends over 13 amino acids. The germline V and J ends were trimmed by 1 base and 1 base, with 8 bases remaining between them. CDR1 and CDR2 from the germline V gene are GTSNPN and SVGIG (reference sequence). The CDR3 protein is CAWSGDNSYEQYF. The CDR3 nucleotides are TGTGCCTGGAGTGGTGACAATTCCTACGAGCAGTACTTC.

This sequence joins TRBV4-1 and TRBJ2-2; D may be TRBD1 (6 bases). The V gene's germline CDR1 is MGHRA and CDR2 YSYEKL. The length of the CDR3 is 13 residues. V lost 7 bases, J lost 6 bases, and 12 bases lay in between. The CDR3 reads CASKGVGAGELFF. DNA for the CDR3: TGCGCCAGCAAGGGGGTGGGGGCCGGGGAGCTGTTTTTT.

V is TRBV19 and J is TRBJ1-5; no clear D gene. The V and J ends lost 5 bases and 0 bases respectively, with 23 bases between them. There are 19 residues in the CDR3. Per the germline V gene, CDR1 is LNHDA and CDR2 is SQIVND (reference sequence). CDR3: CASSQRMSSPKNSNQPQHF. The DNA for the CDR3 is TGTGCCAGTAGTCAGCGGATGTCATCTCCAAAAAATAGCAATCAGCCCCAGCATTTT.

This chain uses TRBV9 with TRBJ2-7; TRBD1 matches at 9 bases. The CDR3 covers 15 residues. CDR1 SGDLS and CDR2 YYNGEE come from the germline V gene. The junction had 7 bases not matched to a gene; V was cut back by 3 bases and J by 3 bases. In nucleotides, the CDR3 is TGTGCCAGCAGCGGTTCATCGGGACAGGGCTACGAGCAGTACTTC. Protein sequence: CASSGSSGQGYEQYF.

The chain uses TRBV5-1 and TRBJ1-3; maybe TRBD1 (6 bases). With 4 bases removed from V and 4 bases from J, the gap between germline ends came to 12 bases. Per germline, CDR1 SGHRS and CDR2 YFSETQ. This CDR3 has 14 amino acids. In DNA, the CDR3 is TGCGCCAGCAGCGTAGGGGGACCCGGAAACACCATATATTTT. The encoded protein is CASSVGGPGNTIYF.

The V gene is TRBV27, the J gene TRBJ2-1; TRBD1 is a possible D gene (5 bases). Trimming took 4 bases from V and 0 from J, leaving 10 bases between them. CDR1 MNHEY and CDR2 SMNVEV come from the germline V gene (reference sequence). CDR3 length: 15 amino acids. The CDR3 nucleotides read TGTGCCAGCAGTTCGCCTCAGGGCTCCTACAATGAGCAGTTCTTC. It specifies CASSSPQGSYNEQFF.

The CDR3 is CASSPNSGTLNGEQFF. The DNA of the CDR3 is TGTGCCAGCTCACCGAATAGCGGGACCTTAAACGGTGAGCAGTTCTTC. The V and J genes are TRBV18 and TRBJ2-1, with TRBD2 matching 8 bases. This CDR3 is 16 amino acids long. Germline CDR1 KGHSH, CDR2 LQKENI. V lost 3 bases to trimming and J lost 9 bases; unmatched junction nucleotides: 13.

The chain recombines TRBV5-6 with TRBJ1-2; the D gene is possibly TRBD1 (5 bases). V was cut by 0 bases and J by 7 bases, with 13 bases left in between. Germline CDR1 reads SGHDT; CDR2 reads YYEEEE. This CDR3 comprises 14 residues. The CDR3 region is CASSLGLGVGGYTF. The CDR3 nucleotides are TGTGCCAGCAGCTTGGGGTTAGGGGTAGGTGGCTACACCTTC.

V and J are TRBV28 and TRBJ2-7, with TRBD2 as a possible D gene (6 bases). Trimming took off 4 bases at V and 4 bases at J, with 8 bases between the two ends. This CDR3 contains 12 residues. Germline CDR1 is MDHEN and CDR2 is SYDVKM. CDR3 DNA sequence: TGTGCCAGCAGTTGGGGACTTTACGAGCAGTACTTC. Its translation: CASSWGLYEQYF.

The V and J genes are TRBV28 and TRBJ1-5; D is unresolved. The CDR3 is 14 residues long. The germline V gene encodes CDR1 MDHEN and CDR2 SYDVKM. Trimming left V 3 bases short and J 4 bases short, with 10 bases between. The CDR3 DNA reads TGTGCCAGCAGTTTGAAGACACGGAATCAGCCCCAGCATTTT. As protein: CASSLKTRNQPQHF. Combining the CDR3 with reference TRBV28 and TRBJ1-5 gives the whole variable domain DVKVTQSSRYLVKRTGEKVFLECVQDMDHENMFWYRQDPGLGLRLIYFSYDVKMKEKGDIPEGYSVSREKKERFSLILESASTNQTSMYLCASSLKTRNQPQHFGDGTRLSIL.

The V gene is TRBV10-1, the J gene TRBJ2-5, with D hard to call. The CDR3 sequence is 13 residues long. The germline gives CDR1 WNHNN, CDR2 SYGVQD (reference sequence). Trimming removed 1 base at V and 7 bases at J, with 10 bases between. CDR3 amino acids: CASSEYRLGTQYF. The DNA of the CDR3 is TGCGCCAGCAGTGAGTACCGACTCGGGACCCAGTACTTC.

The chain has TRBV4-1 and TRBJ2-7; TRBD2 is a possible D gene (6 bases). This CDR3 contains 15 residues. Germline V CDR1 and CDR2: MGHRA, YSYEKL. V lost 4 bases and J lost 0, with 13 bases in between. The CDR3 protein is CASSRPGLSSYEQYF. The DNA for the CDR3 is TGCGCCAGCAGCCGACCGGGACTTAGCTCCTACGAGCAGTACTTC.

The chain recombines TRBV5-1 with TRBJ2-5, with 9 bases that match TRBD2. Germline-derived CDR1 and CDR2 are SGHRS and YFSETQ. The CDR3 runs to 15 residues. J was trimmed by 5 bases and V by 0 bases; bases with no gene match: 5. CDR3 residues: CASSLDAGGGETQYF. In nucleotides, the CDR3 is TGCGCCAGCAGCTTGGATGCGGGAGGGGGGGAGACCCAGTACTTC. Combining the CDR3 with reference TRBV5-1 and TRBJ2-5 gives the whole variable domain KAGVTQTPRYLIKTRGQQVTLSCSPISGHRSVSWYQQTPGQGLQFLFEYFSETQRNKGNFPGRFSGRQFSNSRSEMNVSTLELGDSALYLCASSLDAGGGETQYFGPGTRLLVL.

This chain links TRBV4-1 with TRBJ1-1, with 9 bases that match TRBD1. Germline CDR1 reads MGHRA; CDR2 reads YSYEKL. CDR3 length: 18 amino acids. The ends lost 0 bases at V and 1 base at J; junction bases unmatched: 9. The chain's CDR3 is CASSQERDRVQGNTEAFF. The CDR3 DNA sequence: TGCGCCAGCAGCCAAGAAAGGGACAGGGTCCAGGGGAACACTGAAGCTTTCTTT.

This chain joins TRBV9 and TRBJ1-2; no clear D gene. Germline CDR1 is SGDLS and CDR2 is YYNGEE. This CDR3 is 12 amino acids long. Trimming took 4 bases from V and 8 from J, leaving 12 bases between them. The CDR3 DNA is TGTGCCAGCAGCCGTCCTTGGGAGGGCTACACCTTC. As protein: CASSRPWEGYTF.

V is TRBV28 and J is TRBJ2-5; D may be TRBD2 (6 bases). Trimming left V 5 bases short and J 5 bases short, with 18 bases between. The CDR3 extends over 15 amino acids. Germline V gene lookup returns CDR1 MDHEN and CDR2 SYDVKM. CDR3 residues: CASSLRRGGIETQYF. For the CDR3, the DNA is TGTGCCAGCAGTCTCCGACGTGGGGGGATCGAGACCCAGTACTTC.

The chain has TRBV5-1 and TRBJ2-1; the match to TRBD2 covers 14 bases. CDR1 and CDR2 from the germline V gene are SGHRS and YFSETQ. CDR3 length equals 19 residues. J was trimmed by 1 base and V by 3 bases; bases with no gene match: 9. CDR3: CASSSEGGTSGSSYNEQFF. The CDR3 DNA follows: TGCGCCAGCAGCTCAGAGGGGGGGACTAGCGGGAGTTCCTACAATGAGCAGTTCTTC.

The chain uses TRBV11-3 and TRBJ2-5; D possibly corresponds to TRBD1 (5 bases). Between the trimmed V and J ends, which lost 6 bases and 5 bases, there was a span of 10 bases. This CDR3 contains 12 residues. Germline loops: CDR1 SGHNT, CDR2 YENEEA. CDR3 nucleotide sequence: TGTGCCAGCAGTCAGGGTTTGGAGACCCAGTACTTC. Translated, it gives CASSQGLETQYF. Looking up the rest from reference TRBV11-3 and TRBJ2-5 gives the full variable domain: EAGVVQSPRYKIIEKKQPVAFWCNPISGHNTLYWYLQNLGQGPELLIRYENEEAVDDSQLPKDRFSAERLKGVDSTLKIQPAELGDSAVYLCASSQGLETQYFGPGTRLLVL.

This chain connects TRBV19 to TRBJ1-4, with 7 bases matching TRBD1. V shed 8 bases, J shed 5 bases, and the junction held 20 bases outside the gene matches. CDR3 length equals 18 residues. The germline CDR1 and CDR2 sequences are LNHDA and SQIVND (reference sequence). The CDR3, as DNA: TGTGCCAGTCCGCCAAAGTACTCACGGGGGACAGAGAATGAAAAACTGTTTTTT. Amino acids: CASPPKYSRGTENEKLFF.

This rearrangement joins TRBV5-6 to TRBJ2-1; TRBD2 might be the D (6 bases). This CDR3 comprises 13 residues. V was shortened by 2 bases and J by 13 bases, with 16 bases between the two germline ends. Germline V gene sequence: CDR1 SGHDT, CDR2 YYEEEE. CDR3 sequence reads: CASSFRGVRDQFF. CDR3 in DNA: TGTGCCAGCAGCTTCCGCGGGGTCAGGGACCAGTTCTTC.